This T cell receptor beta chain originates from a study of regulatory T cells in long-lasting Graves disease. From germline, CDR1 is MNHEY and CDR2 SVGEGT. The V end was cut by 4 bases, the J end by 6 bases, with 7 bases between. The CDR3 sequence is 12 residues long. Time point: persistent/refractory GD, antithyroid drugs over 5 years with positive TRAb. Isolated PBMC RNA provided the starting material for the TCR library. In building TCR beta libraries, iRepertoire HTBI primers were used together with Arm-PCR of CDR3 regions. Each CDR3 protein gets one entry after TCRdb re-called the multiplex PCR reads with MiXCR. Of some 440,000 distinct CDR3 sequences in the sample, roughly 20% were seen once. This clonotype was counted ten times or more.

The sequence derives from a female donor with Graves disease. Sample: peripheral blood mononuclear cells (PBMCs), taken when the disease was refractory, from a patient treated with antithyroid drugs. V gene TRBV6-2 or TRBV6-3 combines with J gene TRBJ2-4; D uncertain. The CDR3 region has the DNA TGTGCCAGCAGTTTCCAGCCAAACATTCAGTACTTC. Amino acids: CASSFQPNIQYF.